The 19 T cell receptor beta chains below come from one sample, sequenced in a study of persistence of HIV-infected CD4 T cells. Sequencing used immunoSEQ version 4 in survey mode. The table came from immunoSEQ multiplex PCR; TCRdb's copy has only in-frame clones and leaves some out. This sample has 48,000 or so clones, with more than 60% found just once. Their target antigens are unknown. Lysates of CMV-infected fibroblasts at 10 ug/mL stimulated these cells. CD40L/CD69 double-negative CD45RO-high memory CD4+ T cells were collected. This specimen was CD4+ T cells sorted from PBMCs after approximately 20-hour stimulation, taken from a patient who received antiretroviral therapy. The receptor set was obtained from an adult man with HIV who was CMV-seropositive.

The rearrangement uses TRBV9 and TRBJ2-2; D is ambiguous. Trimming shortened V by 5 bases and J by 2 bases, and 7 bases separated the two germline ends. The V gene's germline CDR1 is SGDLS and CDR2 YYNGEE. The CDR3 consists of 13 residues. For the CDR3, the DNA is TGTGCCAGCAGGCACCCAAACACCGGGGAGCTGTTTTTT. Translation gives CASRHPNTGELFF.

The CDR3 nucleotides read TGTGCCATCAGCGCTACGGAGGGCTCTGAAGCTTTCTTT. Amino acids: CAISATEGSEAFF. The chain is built from TRBV10-3 and TRBJ1-1; D is uncertain. The CDR3 is 13 amino acids. Trimming removed 6 bases at V and 6 bases at J, with 14 bases between. The V gene's germline CDR1 is ENHRY and CDR2 SYGVKD.

The V call is TRBV5-6, the J call TRBJ1-2; D uncertain. The CDR3 has 13 residues. Between the trimmed V and J ends, which lost 0 bases and 8 bases, there was a span of 11 bases. The germline CDR1 and CDR2 sequences are SGHDT and YYEEEE. The CDR3 is CASSLVGSPGYTF. The CDR3 nucleotides are TGTGCCAGCAGCTTGGTCGGGAGTCCCGGCTACACCTTC.

This chain joins TRBV29-1 and TRBJ1-4; no clear D. The V and J ends lost 6 bases and 8 bases respectively, with 13 bases between them. This CDR3 spans 12 amino acids. Per the germline V gene, CDR1 is SQVTM and CDR2 is ANQGSEA. CDR3 bases: TGCAGCGTCCTGGGTAGAGGGGAAAAACTGTTTTTT. The encoded protein is CSVLGRGEKLFF.

CDR3 DNA: TGTGCCAGCAGCTCTCTAGCGGGCCGTCCTGGAGAGCAGTACTTC. Translating it yields CASSSLAGRPGEQYF. This chain joins TRBV5-8 and TRBJ2-7; 8 nucleotides match TRBD2. Germline V gene sequence: CDR1 SGHTS, CDR2 YDEGEE. This CDR3 spans 15 amino acids. The junction had 12 bases not matched to a gene; V was cut back by 3 bases and J by 7 bases.

The chain uses TRBV6-5 and TRBJ1-1; no clear D. Trimming pared 5 bases from V and 0 bases from J, leaving 10 bases between. Germline CDR1 reads MNHEY; CDR2 reads SVGAGI. This CDR3 is 14 amino acids long. CDR3 amino acids: CASSISLLNTEAFF. The CDR3 DNA is TGTGCCAGCAGTATCTCCCTTCTGAACACTGAAGCTTTCTTT.

The chain employs TRBV18 and TRBJ1-5, with unresolved D. Trimming left V 3 bases short and J 7 bases short, with 16 bases between. This CDR3 is built from 15 residues. Per germline, CDR1 KGHSH and CDR2 LQKENI. DNA for the CDR3: TGTGCCAGCTCACCCGAGGTAGGTTCAGCCCAGCCCCAGCATTTT. This sequence encodes CASSPEVGSAQPQHF.

This clone has only one observation. The chain is built from TRBV4-1 and TRBJ1-4, with a tentative D call TRBD1 (6 bases). Germline values: CDR1 MGHRA, CDR2 YSYEKL. V was clipped by 3 bases and J by 14 bases, with 13 bases between them. The CDR3 extends over 12 amino acids. Here the CDR3 DNA reads TGCGCCAGCAGCCAGATCAGGGGAGATCTGTTTTTT. Translated: CASSQIRGDLFF.

The chain carries TRBV12-5 and TRBJ2-1; 12 bases line up with TRBD2. This CDR3 spans 16 amino acids. J lost 6 bases, V lost 0 bases, and 3 bases had no gene match. From germline, CDR1 is LGHNT and CDR2 FRNRAP. The CDR3 region has the DNA TGTGCTAGTGGTTTGGTAGGGACTAGCGGGCCCAATGAGCAGTTCTTC. Translated: CASGLVGTSGPNEQFF.

In regard to this clone: Other DNA sequences within the sample encode an identical CDR3. The V gene is TRBV5-1, the J gene TRBJ2-7, with D unresolved. The germline V gene has CDR1 SGHRS and CDR2 YFSETQ. V dropped 0 bases and J dropped 0 bases, with 7 bases sitting between them. The CDR3 runs 14 residues. The chain's CDR3 is CASSLAGSSYEQYF. Here the CDR3 DNA reads TGCGCCAGCAGCTTGGCGGGCTCCTCCTACGAGCAGTACTTC.

The CDR3 DNA reads as TGTGCCATCAGCCGGCCTGGAACTGAAGCTTTCTTT. It encodes CAISRPGTEAFF. The chain uses TRBV10-3 and TRBJ1-1, with D uncertain. CDR1 is ENHRY, CDR2 SYGVKD, per germline. V was pared by 6 bases and J by 5 bases, with 10 bases between. The CDR3 contains 12 residues.

Only a few counts were recorded for this clone. The chain combines TRBV19 with TRBJ1-5, with D tentatively TRBD1 (6 bases). CDR3 length equals 14 residues. Per germline, CDR1 LNHDA and CDR2 SQIVND (reference sequence). V gave up 5 bases and J gave up 6 bases, with 14 bases separating them. The DNA for the CDR3 is TGTGCCAGTAGTCCCCTCACAGGGAGTCAGCCCCAGCATTTT. Amino acids: CASSPLTGSQPQHF.

This clone was observed once. The chain combines TRBV2 with TRBJ1-2; weak D call: TRBD1 (5 bases). There are 15 residues in the CDR3. With 6 bases removed from V and 0 bases from J, the gap between germline ends came to 14 bases. CDR1 SNHLY and CDR2 FYNNEI come from the germline V gene. The CDR3 here is CASREYGAANYGYTF. The CDR3 DNA reads as TGTGCCAGCAGGGAGTATGGGGCAGCTAACTATGGCTACACCTTC.

The CDR3 loop is CASTPGPWIDTQYF. The DNA for the CDR3 is TGTGCCAGCACCCCGGGACCTTGGATAGATACGCAGTATTTT. J is TRBJ2-3 and V is TRBV6-2 or TRBV6-3, with D tentatively TRBD1 or TRBD2 (5 bases each). This CDR3 has 14 amino acids. CDR1 is MNHEY and CDR2 is SVGEGT in the germline V gene. Trimming shortened V by 7 bases and J by 5 bases, and 16 bases separated the two germline ends.

The chain uses TRBV3-1 (or the pseudogene TRBV3-2) and TRBJ2-1; D is ambiguous. CDR1 and CDR2 from the germline V gene are LGHDT and YNNKEL (reference sequence). Trimming took 4 bases from V and 0 from J, leaving 7 bases between them. The length of the CDR3 is 14 residues. Written as DNA, the CDR3 is TGTGCCAGCAGCCGGCTCAGCTCCTACAATGAGCAGTTCTTC. The encoded protein is CASSRLSSYNEQFF.

The chain combines TRBV30 with TRBJ2-7; TRBD1 matches at 8 bases. The length of the CDR3 is 16 residues. Germline V gene lookup returns CDR1 GTSNPN and CDR2 SVGIG (reference sequence). J was trimmed by 0 bases and V by 3 bases; bases with no gene match: 10. Written as DNA, the CDR3 is TGTGCCTGGAGACTCGTCGGACAGGGCTTCTCCTACGAGCAGTACTTC. It encodes CAWRLVGQGFSYEQYF. Variable domain in full (rest from reference TRBV30 and TRBJ2-7): SQTIHQWPATLVQPVGSPLSLECTVEGTSNPNLYWYRQAAGRGLQLLFYSVGIGQISSEVPQNLSASRPQDRQFILSSKKLLLSDSGFYLCAWRLVGQGFSYEQYFGPGTRLTVT.

This rearrangement joins TRBV7-2 to TRBJ2-3; the D gene could be TRBD1 or TRBD2 (6 bases each). Germline values: CDR1 SGHTA, CDR2 FQGNSA. The length of the CDR3 is 15 residues. Trimming removed 4 bases from V and 5 bases from J, with 16 bases in between. The CDR3 DNA is TGTGCCAGCAGCTGGGCTCCGGGGGCGGGAGATACGCAGTATTTT. It codes for CASSWAPGAGDTQYF.

CDR3 in amino acids: CASSVRQSRAEAFF. The CDR3 DNA is TGTGCCAGCAGCGTGAGGCAAAGCCGGGCTGAAGCTTTCTTT. The chain employs TRBV9 and TRBJ1-1; no clear D gene. Germline values: CDR1 SGDLS, CDR2 YYNGEE. V lost 2 bases and J lost 6, with 14 bases in between. This CDR3 region has 14 residues.

V is TRBV5-6 and J is TRBJ2-3; D is perhaps TRBD1 or TRBD2 (5 bases each). In germline, CDR1 is SGHDT, CDR2 YYEEEE. The CDR3 has 16 amino acids. V lost 2 bases and J lost 1, with 14 bases in between. This CDR3 is CASSFSWGSRTDTQYF. The CDR3 DNA sequence: TGTGCCAGCAGCTTTTCGTGGGGGAGCCGCACAGATACGCAGTATTTT. Full variable domain (outside the CDR3, taken from reference TRBV5-6 and TRBJ2-3): DAGVTQSPTHLIKTRGQQVTLRCSPKSGHDTVSWYQQALGQGPQFIFQYYEEEERQRGNFPDRFSGHQFPNYSSELNVNALLLGDSALYLCASSFSWGSRTDTQYFGPGTRLTVL.